These 22 T cell receptor beta chains were all obtained from the same sample, sequenced in a study of early stage breast cancer tumors. The protocol was immunoSEQ multiplex PCR, while the TCRdb copy is restricted to in-frame clones and leaves out a portion. Among 4,000 to 5,000 clones, around three fifths were seen once, and the ten largest hold around 25%. Input material: breast tumor tissue. Receptor source: a person aged 50-59 years with breast cancer.

V is TRBV7-9 and J is TRBJ1-5; no reliable D call. This CDR3 has 13 amino acids. V lost 4 bases to trimming and J lost 9 bases, with 13 bases between them. Germline values: CDR1 SEHNR, CDR2 FQNEAQ (reference sequence). The CDR3: CASSSTLAGPQHF. CDR3 nucleotides: TGTGCCAGCAGCTCGACCCTTGCAGGGCCCCAGCATTTT.

This clone was seen a handful of times. The chain links TRBV28 to TRBJ1-3; 7 bases fit TRBD1. The V gene's germline CDR1 is MDHEN and CDR2 SYDVKM. V lost 3 bases, J lost 4 bases, and 6 bases stayed unmatched. This CDR3 has 15 residues. The CDR3 DNA follows: TGTGCCAGCAGTTTCAAAGACAGGGAGGGAAACACCATATATTTT. This sequence encodes CASSFKDREGNTIYF.

V and J are TRBV11-2 and TRBJ1-4; D gene uncertain. The CDR3 loop spans 19 amino acids. CDR1 is SGHAT and CDR2 is FQNNGV in the germline V gene. V was cut by 1 base and J by 0 bases, with 18 bases left in between. The CDR3 sequence: CASSLVMAAMDSTNEKLFF. CDR3 nucleotides: TGTGCCAGCAGCTTAGTTATGGCGGCCATGGATTCAACTAATGAAAAACTGTTTTTT.

The chain joins TRBV7-2 to TRBJ2-3; no definite D call. V shed 7 bases and J shed 0 bases, with 14 bases lying between them. This CDR3 is built from 15 residues. Germline V gives CDR1 SGHTA, CDR2 FQGNSA. The CDR3 loop is CASTPASGSTDTQYF. The CDR3 nucleotides are TGTGCCAGCACCCCCGCCTCAGGAAGCACAGATACGCAGTATTTT. The variable domain in full, with the rest retrieved from reference TRBV7-2 and TRBJ2-3, is GAGVSQSPSNKVTEKGKDVELRCDPISGHTALYWYRQSLGQGLEFLIYFQGNSAPDKSGLPSDRFSAERTGGSVSTLTIQRTQQEDSAVYLCASTPASGSTDTQYFGPGTRLTVL.

This rearrangement joins TRBV5-1 to TRBJ2-1, with TRBD2 identical over 8 bases. In germline, CDR1 is SGHRS, CDR2 YFSETQ. Trimming took 5 bases from V and 5 from J; bases not matched to a gene: 6. The CDR3 spans 14 residues. The CDR3 nucleotides are TGCGCCAGCAGAAGGCGGGGGGAAGACAATGAGCAGTTCTTC. Amino acids: CASRRRGEDNEQFF. Drawing the rest from reference TRBV5-1 and TRBJ2-1, the complete variable domain is KAGVTQTPRYLIKTRGQQVTLSCSPISGHRSVSWYQQTPGQGLQFLFEYFSETQRNKGNFPGRFSGRQFSNSRSEMNVSTLELGDSALYLCASRRRGEDNEQFFGPGTRLTVL.

The V and J genes are TRBV10-3 and TRBJ1-2; 10 bases agree with TRBD1. CDR1 and CDR2 from the germline V gene are ENHRY and SYGVKD. The CDR3 loop spans 17 amino acids. With V trimmed by 0 bases and J by 8 bases, 12 bases remained unmatched. The CDR3 sequence: CAISESPSRQGARGYTF. The CDR3 bases are TGTGCCATCAGTGAGTCGCCCTCCCGACAGGGGGCGAGGGGCTACACCTTC.

The V gene is TRBV19, the J gene TRBJ1-5, with TRBD1 identical over 8 bases. Germline-derived CDR1 and CDR2 are LNHDA and SQIVND (reference sequence). This CDR3 is 19 amino acids long. V gave up 4 bases and J gave up 5 bases; unmatched junction bases: 19. Here the CDR3 DNA reads TGTGCCAGTAGTACCGAAGTCCCGGGACAGGTTTGGCAGCATCAGCCCCAGCATTTT. Its translation is CASSTEVPGQVWQHQPQHF.

The chain carries TRBV4-1 and TRBJ2-3, with TRBD2 identical over 9 bases. CDR3 length: 15 residues. Per the germline V gene, CDR1 is MGHRA and CDR2 is YSYEKL. The V and J ends lost 1 base and 5 bases, in that order; junction bases with no gene match: 4. CDR3 in amino acids: CASSQGGTSQDTQYF. CDR3 coding DNA: TGCGCCAGCAGCCAAGGCGGGACTAGCCAAGATACGCAGTATTTT.

The J gene is TRBJ1-5, the V gene TRBV4-3; TRBD1 agrees at 7 bases. The junction had 12 bases not matched to a gene; V was cut back by 0 bases and J by 4 bases. Germline CDR1 and CDR2: LGHNA and YSLEER. The CDR3 covers 18 residues. The CDR3 reads CASSQEAIQTGWNQPQHF. CDR3 DNA: TGCGCCAGCAGCCAAGAAGCGATTCAGACAGGGTGGAATCAGCCCCAGCATTTT.

V and J are TRBV5-1 and TRBJ2-1; D gene ambiguous. The CDR3 covers 14 residues. The ends were cut back, 1 base at V and 1 base at J, with 6 bases in the middle. The germline V gene has CDR1 SGHRS and CDR2 YFSETQ. CDR3 amino acids: CASSLQSSYNEQFF. CDR3 DNA: TGCGCCAGCAGCTTGCAGAGTTCCTACAATGAGCAGTTCTTC.

This clone was counted once. The V call is TRBV5-5, the J call TRBJ2-4, with a possible D match to TRBD2 (5 bases). Trimming stripped 0 bases from V and 1 base from J, with 5 bases between. The CDR3 runs to 14 residues. CDR1 and CDR2 (germline): SGHKS, YYEKEE (reference sequence). This CDR3 is CASSLGGAKNIQYF. DNA for the CDR3: TGTGCCAGCAGCTTGGGCGGGGCCAAAAACATTCAGTACTTC.

This rearrangement joins TRBV4-3 to TRBJ1-2; the D is unclear. CDR3 size: 15 residues. Germline V lookup: CDR1 LGHNA, CDR2 YSLEER. Trimming cost V 0 bases and J 5 bases, with 13 bases left between them. The chain's CDR3 is CASSQEQSHSYGYTF. The CDR3 DNA sequence: TGCGCCAGCAGCCAAGAACAGTCACATAGTTATGGCTACACCTTC.

In its sample, this clone is medium-sized. The genes are TRBV4-1 and TRBJ2-3; 7 nucleotides agree with TRBD2. The CDR3 contains 18 residues. V gave up 3 bases and J gave up 6 bases; unmatched junction bases: 18. Germline V gene sequence: CDR1 MGHRA, CDR2 YSYEKL. CDR3 loop: CASSHHTGRGGVVDTQYF. CDR3 sequence (DNA): TGCGCCAGCAGCCACCACACCGGGCGTGGGGGGGTCGTCGATACGCAGTATTTT.

This chain joins TRBV5-6 and TRBJ1-1; D might be TRBD1 (5 bases). Deletions cut 4 bases from V and 4 bases from J, with 17 bases between. The CDR3 extends over 15 amino acids. CDR1 and CDR2 (germline): SGHDT, YYEEEE. The chain's CDR3 is CASSRRGVRITEAFF. The CDR3 coding sequence is TGTGCCAGCAGCCGTCGAGGGGTTAGGATCACTGAAGCTTTCTTT. The full variable domain, rest sourced from reference TRBV5-6 and TRBJ1-1, is DAGVTQSPTHLIKTRGQQVTLRCSPKSGHDTVSWYQQALGQGPQFIFQYYEEEERQRGNFPDRFSGHQFPNYSSELNVNALLLGDSALYLCASSRRGVRITEAFFGQGTRLTVV.

V gene TRBV7-3 combines with J gene TRBJ2-5; TRBD2 aligns across 9 bases. The CDR3 is made up of 12 amino acids. Germline CDR1 reads SGHTA; CDR2 reads FQGTGA. CDR3 DNA sequence: TGTGCGTCGTCTAGCGGGACAGAGACCCAGTACTTC. Amino acids: CASSSGTETQYF.

The V call is TRBV11-2, the J call TRBJ2-1; 8 positions agree with TRBD1. J gave up 7 bases and V 5 bases, and 10 bases lay outside the gene matches. Germline CDR1 SGHAT, CDR2 FQNNGV. There are 15 residues in the CDR3. DNA of the CDR3: TGTGCCAGCAGCAAAGGACAGGGCATGTCAAATGAGCAGTTCTTC. Its protein is CASSKGQGMSNEQFF.

The V call is TRBV2, the J call TRBJ1-1; D is possibly TRBD1 (6 bases). This CDR3 has 13 residues. V was clipped by 6 bases and J by 4 bases, with 12 bases between them. The germline V gene has CDR1 SNHLY and CDR2 FYNNEI. The CDR3 region has the DNA TGTGCCAGCAGAACAGGGAGGGGCACTGAAGCTTTCTTT. Its protein is CASRTGRGTEAFF.

The rearrangement uses TRBV6-5 and TRBJ2-7; tentatively, D is TRBD1 (6 bases). This CDR3 spans 11 amino acids. CDR1 and CDR2 from the germline V gene are MNHEY and SVGAGI. Trimming took off 6 bases at V and 5 bases at J, with 8 bases between the two ends. The DNA for the CDR3 is TGTGCCAGCAGGGGGGCCAACGAGCAGTACTTC. This gives the protein CASRGANEQYF.

This chain uses TRBV7-2 with TRBJ1-5; D is uncertain. In germline, CDR1 is SGHTA, CDR2 FQGNSA. V was cut by 3 bases and J by 6 bases, with 12 bases left in between. This CDR3 comprises 14 residues. DNA of the CDR3: TGTGCCAGCAGCTTTGCCCCAGGTAGTCAGCCCCAGCATTTT. It translates to CASSFAPGSQPQHF. Full variable domain (outside the CDR3, taken from reference TRBV7-2 and TRBJ1-5): GAGVSQSPSNKVTEKGKDVELRCDPISGHTALYWYRQSLGQGLEFLIYFQGNSAPDKSGLPSDRFSAERTGGSVSTLTIQRTQQEDSAVYLCASSFAPGSQPQHFGDGTRLSIL.

The V call is TRBV11-1, the J call TRBJ2-1; 8 bases match TRBD2. V gave up 3 bases and J gave up 5 bases; unmatched junction bases: 3. Looked up from germline, CDR1 is SGHAT and CDR2 is FQDESV (reference sequence). This CDR3 comprises 14 residues. The CDR3 here is CASSLREAHNEQFF. The DNA of the CDR3 is TGTGCCAGCAGCTTGCGGGAGGCCCACAATGAGCAGTTCTTC.

This chain's CDR3 is CASSLAASGANVLTF. CDR3 nucleotide sequence: TGTGCCAGCAGCTTAGCAGCCTCTGGGGCCAACGTCCTGACTTTC. The V and J genes are TRBV7-2 and TRBJ2-6; no reliable D call. The CDR3 contains 15 residues. CDR1 is SGHTA, CDR2 FQGNSA, per germline. V lost 0 bases, J lost 0 bases, and 3 bases lay in between.

The rearrangement links TRBV7-6 to TRBJ2-5, with a possible D match to TRBD2 (5 bases). The length of the CDR3 is 14 residues. Trimming took off 1 base at V and 5 bases at J, with 11 bases between the two ends. Per the germline V gene, CDR1 is SGHVS and CDR2 is FNYEAQ. The DNA for the CDR3 is TGTGCCAGCAGCTTAGAAGCGGCCCCCGAGACCCAGTACTTC. Its translation: CASSLEAAPETQYF. The full variable domain, with the rest looked up from reference TRBV7-6 and TRBJ2-5, is GAGVSQSPRYKVTKRGQDVALRCDPISGHVSLYWYRQALGQGPEFLTYFNYEAQQDKSGLPNDRFSAERPEGSISTLTIQRTEQRDSAMYRCASSLEAAPETQYFGPGTRLLVL.